The entry below gives a single TCR beta chain sequence along with its context. Which antigen it targets is not known. Within one base of it there is no much larger clone, and no base qualities were kept. Library preparation employed the immunoSEQ multiplex PCR assay. In the authors' own workflow: A statistical classification framework was built to diagnose cytomegalovirus status from the catalog of TCR beta chain sequences. Entries here come from immuneACCESS through TCRdb and include only in-frame sequences with V and J called. Some clones fail to appear in such tables; in the studies checked, an unresolved V gene covers under half of the shortfall, and the cause of the remainder is unknown. V, J and clone size are taken as reported in that table, and D and trimming were inferred from the DNA itself. This sample comprises about 120,000 clones, under 90% of them detected only once. 2.1% of the sample is in the top ten clones.

Here V drops 5 bases and J drops 4 bases, and the junction holds 8 bases not matched to any gene. Including cysteine and phenylalanine, the CDR3 has 16 amino acids. Only CDR3 DNA remains: 48 bases, in frame from the first base. Reading the germline V gene gives CDR1 SGHTA and CDR2 FQGNSA. The data were taken from a study of cytomegalovirus exposure and HLA in healthy donors listed by TCRdb under 2017. Describing the broader study: According to a later analysis, one platform produced both the roughly 130 validation repertoires and the approximately 660 repertoires of the first cohort. The study was designed to test whether signatures of past pathogen exposure could be identified by cataloging public T cell receptors. Besides the first cohort of roughly 660 subjects, a separate validation cohort made up of 120 different subjects was used. To predict cytomegalovirus infection status, the study combined high-throughput TCR immunosequencing, statistical association of individual TCRs with disease status, and machine learning.

The donors belonged to the validation cohort of approximately 130 subjects, which was separate from the 666-subject first cohort. Overall study results and their limits: The classifier was reported to diagnose cytomegalovirus status with high specificity and sensitivity in both the original cohort and the validation cohort. Across donors, most TCR sequences were observed very rarely, whereas some public TCRs were present in many individuals. Of the cluster scores, roughly 95% were above 0 in a later analysis, which found that TCRs clustered in the first cohort also tended to co-occur in the 90 to 150 validation repertoires. The study listed 150 to 200 TCR beta chains as associated with cytomegalovirus. A later analysis lacked HLA typing for the validation cohort, so it scored co-occurrence in that cohort across all 130 or so repertoires. It was suggested by the authors that the approach could potentially be generalized to other disease states and immunological phenotypes. A few of the identified cytomegalovirus-associated TCR beta chains were confirmed in vitro to be specific for cytomegalovirus antigens.

The sequence derives from a woman under 40 in good health and CMV-seronegative. Sequencing was performed on PBMCs. Recombination joined TRBV7-2 with TRBJ2-6; 7 of the junction bases match TRBD1. The CDR3 sequence is CASSTNRGYGANVLTF. The base sequence is TGTGCCAGCAGCACCAACAGGGGATACGGGGCCAACGTCCTGACTTTC.